This TCR beta chain was sequenced for a study of cytomegalovirus exposure and HLA in healthy donors. J gave up 1 base and V 7 bases, and 9 bases lay outside the gene matches. CDR1 LNHDA and CDR2 SQIVND come from the germline V gene (reference sequence). The CDR3 extends over 16 amino acids. Study results and limitations: Productive status was seen about 90% or about 30% of the time for most TCR beta V segments in an earlier analysis.

Primers: 60 Vbeta forward and 13 Jbeta reverse. TCRdb's copy holds only in-frame clones and misses some; the assay was immunoSEQ multiplex PCR. The sample includes about 300,000 clones, around 86% seen only once; the top ten take 3.5% to 4.5%. Remarks on this clone: What it binds is not known.

The sequencing sample was made of PBMCs. The V gene is TRBV19, the J gene TRBJ2-2, with 7 positions matching TRBD1. The clonotype was recovered from a man between 40 and 49 years old in good health and CMV-seropositive. In DNA form, the CDR3 reads TGTGCCAGTACCCATCCCGGGACAGAGAACACCGGGGAGCTGTTTTTT. Encoded protein: CASTHPGTENTGELFF. Supplemented by reference TRBV19 and TRBJ2-2, the full variable domain reads DGGITQSPKYLFRKEGQNVTLSCEQNLNHDAMYWYRQDPGQGLRLIYYSQIVNDFQKGDIAEGYSVSREKKESFPLTVTSAQKNPTAFYLCASTHPGTENTGELFFGEGSRLTVL.